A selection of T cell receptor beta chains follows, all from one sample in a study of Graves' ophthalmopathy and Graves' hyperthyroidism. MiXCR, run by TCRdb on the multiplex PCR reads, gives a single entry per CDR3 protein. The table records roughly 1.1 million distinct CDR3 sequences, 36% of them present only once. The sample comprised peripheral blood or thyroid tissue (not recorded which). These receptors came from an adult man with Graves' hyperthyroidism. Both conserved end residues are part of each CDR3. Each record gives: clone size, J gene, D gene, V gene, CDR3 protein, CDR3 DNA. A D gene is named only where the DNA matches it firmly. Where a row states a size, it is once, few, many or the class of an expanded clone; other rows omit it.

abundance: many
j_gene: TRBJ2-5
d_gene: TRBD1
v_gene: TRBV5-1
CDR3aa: CASSLVAGGVETQYF
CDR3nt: TGCGCCAGCAGCTTAGTGGCAGGGGGTGTGGAGACCCAGTACTTC

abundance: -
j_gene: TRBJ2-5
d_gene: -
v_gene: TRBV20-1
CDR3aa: CSVGPTPHETQYF
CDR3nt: TGCAGTGTAGGGCCTACCCCGCACGAGACCCAGTACTTC

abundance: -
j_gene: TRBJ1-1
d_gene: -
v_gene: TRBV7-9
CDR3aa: CASSSVRASNTEAFF
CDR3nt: TGTGCCAGCAGCTCAGTCCGGGCCTCGAACACTGAAGCTTTCTTT

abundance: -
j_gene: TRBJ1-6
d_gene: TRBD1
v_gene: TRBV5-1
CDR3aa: CASSLDLDRVNSPLHF
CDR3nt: TGCGCCAGCAGCTTGGATCTGGACAGGGTTAATTCACCCCTCCACTTT

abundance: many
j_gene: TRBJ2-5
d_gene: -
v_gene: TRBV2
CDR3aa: CASSEALPPQETQYF
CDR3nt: TGTGCCAGCAGTGAAGCGTTACCTCCTCAAGAGACCCAGTACTTC

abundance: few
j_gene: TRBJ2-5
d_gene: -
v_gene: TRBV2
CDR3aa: CASSIGGGPQEAQYF
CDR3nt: TGTGCCAGCAGTATAGGTGGGGGACCCCAAGAGGCCCAGTACTTC

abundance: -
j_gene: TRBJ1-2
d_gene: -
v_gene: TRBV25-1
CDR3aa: CAQPAKGVYGYTF
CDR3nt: TGTGCCCAGCCGGCCAAGGGGGTCTATGGCTACACCTTC

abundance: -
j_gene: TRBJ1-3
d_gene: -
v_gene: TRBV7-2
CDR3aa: CASSLDPLISGNTIYF
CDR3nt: TGTGCCAGCAGCTTAGATCCATTAATCTCTGGAAACACCATATATTTT

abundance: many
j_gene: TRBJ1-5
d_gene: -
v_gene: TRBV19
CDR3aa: CASSSRGNQPQHF
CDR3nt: TGTGCCAGTAGTAGCAGGGGAAATCAGCCCCAGCATTTT

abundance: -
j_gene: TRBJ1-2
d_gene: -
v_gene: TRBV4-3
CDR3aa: CASSQDMRLTMGYTF
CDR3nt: TGCGCCAGCAGCCAAGATATGAGGTTAACTATGGGCTACACCTTC

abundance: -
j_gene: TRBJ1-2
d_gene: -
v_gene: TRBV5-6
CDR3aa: CASSHQGNGYGYTF
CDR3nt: TGTGCCAGCAGTCATCAGGGGAATGGCTATGGCTACACCTTC

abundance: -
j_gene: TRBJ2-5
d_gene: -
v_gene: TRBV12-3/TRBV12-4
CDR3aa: CASRVGRETQYF
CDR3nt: TGTGCCAGCAGGGTAGGGAGGGAGACCCAGTACTTC

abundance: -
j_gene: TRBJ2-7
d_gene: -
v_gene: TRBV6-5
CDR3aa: CASSYSKGLVALSSYEQYF
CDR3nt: TGTGCCAGCAGTTACTCGAAGGGGCTGGTCGCCCTGAGCTCCTACGAGCAGTACTTC

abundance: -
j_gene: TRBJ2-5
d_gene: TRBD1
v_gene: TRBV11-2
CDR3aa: CASSLMGTGETQYF
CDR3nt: TGTGCCAGCAGCTTAATGGGGACAGGGGAGACCCAGTACTTC

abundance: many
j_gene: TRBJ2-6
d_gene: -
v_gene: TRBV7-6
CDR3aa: CASSLANRDGANVLTF
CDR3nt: TGTGCCAGCAGCTTAGCAAACAGGGATGGGGCCAACGTCCTGACTTTC

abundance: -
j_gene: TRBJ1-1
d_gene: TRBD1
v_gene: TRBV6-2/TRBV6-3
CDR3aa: CASSRHDRARAFF
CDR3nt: TGTGCCAGCAGCCGCCATGACAGGGCGAGAGCTTTCTTT

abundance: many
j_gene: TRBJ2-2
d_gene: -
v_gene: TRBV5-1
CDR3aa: CASSLGVTNTGELFF
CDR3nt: TGCGCCAGCAGCTTGGGAGTTACGAACACCGGGGAGCTGTTTTTT

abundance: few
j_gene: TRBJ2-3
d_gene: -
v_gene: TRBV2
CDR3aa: CASSERDTQYF
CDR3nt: TGTGCCAGCAGTGAGCGAGATACGCAGTATTTT

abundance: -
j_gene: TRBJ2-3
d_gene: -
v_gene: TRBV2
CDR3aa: CASSEGIRDGADTQYF
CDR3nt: TGTGCCAGCAGTGAAGGGATCCGCGATGGGGCAGATACGCAGTATTTT

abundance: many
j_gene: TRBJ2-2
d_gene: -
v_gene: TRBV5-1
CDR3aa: CASSQGDGRGTGELFF
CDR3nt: TGCGCCAGCAGCCAGGGCGACGGGAGAGGGACCGGGGAGCTGTTTTTT

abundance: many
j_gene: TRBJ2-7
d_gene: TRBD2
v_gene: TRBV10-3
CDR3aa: CAISDPHSSGSGFAQYF
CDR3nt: TGTGCCATCAGTGACCCGCATTCTAGCGGGAGCGGGTTTGCGCAGTACTTC

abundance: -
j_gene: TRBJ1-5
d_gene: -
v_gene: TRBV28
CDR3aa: CASSSTGAYQPQHF
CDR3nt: TGTGCCAGCAGCTCCACCGGGGCCTATCAGCCCCAGCATTTT

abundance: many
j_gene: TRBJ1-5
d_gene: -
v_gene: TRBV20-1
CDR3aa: CSAMSRRPQPQHF
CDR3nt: TGCAGTGCTATGAGCAGGAGGCCTCAGCCCCAGCATTTT

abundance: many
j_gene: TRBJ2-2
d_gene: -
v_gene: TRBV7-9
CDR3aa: CASSASLGELFF
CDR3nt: TGTGCCAGCAGCGCGAGTCTAGGGGAGCTGTTTTTT

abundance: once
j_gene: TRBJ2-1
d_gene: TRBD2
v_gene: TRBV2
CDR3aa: CATQRTSVYDEQFF
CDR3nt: TGTGCCACCCAGAGGACTAGCGTTTACGATGAGCAGTTCTTC

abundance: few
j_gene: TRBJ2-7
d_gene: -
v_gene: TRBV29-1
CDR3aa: CSVGAANYEQYF
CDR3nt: TGCAGCGTCGGGGCAGCTAACTACGAGCAGTACTTC

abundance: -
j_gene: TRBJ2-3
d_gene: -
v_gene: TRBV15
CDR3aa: CATSRGSSGDTQYF
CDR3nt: TGTGCCACCAGCAGAGGAAGTAGCGGAGATACGCAGTATTTT